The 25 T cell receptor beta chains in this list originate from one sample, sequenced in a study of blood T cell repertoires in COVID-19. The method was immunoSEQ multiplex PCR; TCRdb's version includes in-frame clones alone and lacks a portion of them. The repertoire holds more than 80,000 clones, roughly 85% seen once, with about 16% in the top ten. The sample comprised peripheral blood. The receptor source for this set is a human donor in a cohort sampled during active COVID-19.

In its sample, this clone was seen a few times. In nucleotides, the CDR3 is TGTGCCAGCAGCGCCTCCCCGCAGGGTTTCAATTCACCCCTCCACTTT. It specifies CASSASPQGFNSPLHF. The chain recombines TRBV9 with TRBJ1-6; perhaps TRBD1 as D (5 bases). In germline, CDR1 is SGDLS, CDR2 YYNGEE. CDR3 size: 16 residues. Trimming took 3 bases from V and 7 from J, leaving 17 bases between them.

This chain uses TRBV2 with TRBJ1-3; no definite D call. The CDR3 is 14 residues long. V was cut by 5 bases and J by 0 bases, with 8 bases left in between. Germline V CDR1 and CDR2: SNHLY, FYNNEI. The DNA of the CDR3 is TGTGCCAGCAGTCTGACTATCTCTGGAAACACCATATATTTT. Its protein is CASSLTISGNTIYF. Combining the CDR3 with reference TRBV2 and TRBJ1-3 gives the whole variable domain EPEVTQTPSHQVTQMGQEVILRCVPISNHLYFYWYRQILGQKVEFLVSFYNNEISEKSEIFDDQFSVERPDGSNFTLKIRSTKLEDSAMYFCASSLTISGNTIYFGEGSWLTVV.

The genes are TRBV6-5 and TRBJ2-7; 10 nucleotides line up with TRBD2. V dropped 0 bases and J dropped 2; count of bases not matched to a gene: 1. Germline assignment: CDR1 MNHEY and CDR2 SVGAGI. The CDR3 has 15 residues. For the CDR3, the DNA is TGTGCCAGCAGTTACTCGCTAGCGGGGGCCTACGAGCAGTACTTC. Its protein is CASSYSLAGAYEQYF.

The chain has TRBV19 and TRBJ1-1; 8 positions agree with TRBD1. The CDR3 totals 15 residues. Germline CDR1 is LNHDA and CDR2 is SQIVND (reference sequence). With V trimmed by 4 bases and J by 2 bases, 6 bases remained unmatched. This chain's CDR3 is CASSNQGAINTEAFF. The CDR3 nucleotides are TGTGCCAGTAGTAACCAGGGGGCAATCAACACTGAAGCTTTCTTT.

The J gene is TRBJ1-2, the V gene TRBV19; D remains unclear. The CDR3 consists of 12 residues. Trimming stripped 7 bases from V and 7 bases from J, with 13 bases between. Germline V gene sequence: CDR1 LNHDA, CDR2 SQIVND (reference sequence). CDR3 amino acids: CASNIGSTGYTF. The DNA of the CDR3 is TGTGCCAGTAATATCGGGTCTACTGGCTACACCTTC.

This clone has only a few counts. The DNA of the CDR3 is TGCAGCGTGACAGGGGGCGCGATCGATGGCTACACCTTC. Protein sequence: CSVTGGAIDGYTF. This rearrangement joins TRBV29-1 to TRBJ1-2, with TRBD1 matching over 10 bases. CDR1 SQVTM and CDR2 ANQGSEA come from the germline V gene. This CDR3 has 13 residues. V was clipped by 6 bases and J by 6 bases; unmatched bases: 7.

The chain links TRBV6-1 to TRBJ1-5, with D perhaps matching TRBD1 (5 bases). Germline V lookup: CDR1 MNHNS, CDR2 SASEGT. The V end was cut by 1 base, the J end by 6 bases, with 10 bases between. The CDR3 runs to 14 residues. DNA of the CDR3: TGTGCCAGCAGTGAAGGAGGGGAGGGTCAGCCCCAGCATTTT. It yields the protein CASSEGGEGQPQHF.

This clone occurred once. For the CDR3, the DNA is TGTGCCACCAGGGACACCGCGAACACCGGGGAGCTGTTTTTT. Amino acids: CATRDTANTGELFF. The rearrangement joins TRBV24-1 to TRBJ2-2; a possible D gene is TRBD1 (5 bases). CDR1 is KGHDR and CDR2 is SFDVKD in the germline V gene. Trimming shortened V by 7 bases and J by 0 bases, and 8 bases separated the two germline ends. The CDR3 sequence is 14 residues long.

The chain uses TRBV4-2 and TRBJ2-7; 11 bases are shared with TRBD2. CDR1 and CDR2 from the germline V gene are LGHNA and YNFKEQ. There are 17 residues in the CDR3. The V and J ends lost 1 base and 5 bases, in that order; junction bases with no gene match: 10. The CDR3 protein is CASSQVGVAGGLNEQYF. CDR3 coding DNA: TGTGCCAGCAGCCAAGTCGGGGTAGCGGGGGGGCTAAACGAGCAGTACTTC.

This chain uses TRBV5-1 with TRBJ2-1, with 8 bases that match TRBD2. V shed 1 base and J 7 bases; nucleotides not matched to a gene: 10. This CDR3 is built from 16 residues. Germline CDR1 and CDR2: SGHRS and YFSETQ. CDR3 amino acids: CASSLPVGGGRNEQFF. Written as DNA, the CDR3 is TGCGCCAGCAGCTTGCCTGTAGGCGGGGGGCGAAATGAGCAGTTCTTC.

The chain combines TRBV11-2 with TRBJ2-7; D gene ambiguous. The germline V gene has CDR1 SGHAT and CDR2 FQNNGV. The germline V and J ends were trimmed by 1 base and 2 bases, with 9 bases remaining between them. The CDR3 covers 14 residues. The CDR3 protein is CASSLAQVTYEQYF. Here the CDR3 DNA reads TGTGCCAGCAGCTTAGCGCAGGTGACCTACGAGCAGTACTTC. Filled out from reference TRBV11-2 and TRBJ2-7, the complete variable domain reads EAGVAQSPRYKIIEKRQSVAFWCNPISGHATLYWYQQILGQGPKLLIQFQNNGVVDDSQLPKDRFSAERLKGVDSTLKIQPAKLEDSAVYLCASSLAQVTYEQYFGPGTRLTVT.

CDR3 protein: CASRLGSAGEQFF. CDR3 DNA sequence: TGTGCCAGCAGACTAGGCAGCGCCGGTGAGCAGTTCTTC. This chain uses TRBV5-6 with TRBJ2-1, with D possibly TRBD2 on 5 matching bases. This CDR3 comprises 13 residues. Trimming removed 5 bases at V and 9 bases at J, with 15 bases between. Germline V gene data show CDR1 as SGHDT and CDR2 as YYEEEE. Drawing the rest from reference TRBV5-6 and TRBJ2-1, the complete variable domain is DAGVTQSPTHLIKTRGQQVTLRCSPKSGHDTVSWYQQALGQGPQFIFQYYEEEERQRGNFPDRFSGHQFPNYSSELNVNALLLGDSALYLCASRLGSAGEQFFGPGTRLTVL.

CDR3: CASSGGAGATEQFF. The CDR3 DNA reads TGTGCCAGCAGTGGTGGAGCGGGAGCTACTGAGCAGTTCTTC. The chain recombines TRBV2 with TRBJ2-1; 8 positions agree with TRBD2. Looked up from germline, CDR1 is SNHLY and CDR2 is FYNNEI. The V gene end was trimmed by 4 bases and the J gene end by 9 bases; junction bases not matched to a gene: 8. The CDR3 sequence is 14 residues long.

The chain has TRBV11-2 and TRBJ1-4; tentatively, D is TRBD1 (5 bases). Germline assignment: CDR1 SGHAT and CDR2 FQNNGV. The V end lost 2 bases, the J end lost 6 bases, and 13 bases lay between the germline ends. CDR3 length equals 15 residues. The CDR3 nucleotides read TGTGCCAGCAGCTTAAGTCAGGGCAACCATGAAAAACTGTTTTTT. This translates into CASSLSQGNHEKLFF.

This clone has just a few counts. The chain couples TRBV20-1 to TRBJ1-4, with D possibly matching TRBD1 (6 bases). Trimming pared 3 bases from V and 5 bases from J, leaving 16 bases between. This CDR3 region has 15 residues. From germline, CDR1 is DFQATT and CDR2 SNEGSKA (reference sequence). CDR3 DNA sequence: TGCAGTGCTAGTGAACCGGGACATAGGAATGAAAAACTGTTTTTT. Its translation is CSASEPGHRNEKLFF.

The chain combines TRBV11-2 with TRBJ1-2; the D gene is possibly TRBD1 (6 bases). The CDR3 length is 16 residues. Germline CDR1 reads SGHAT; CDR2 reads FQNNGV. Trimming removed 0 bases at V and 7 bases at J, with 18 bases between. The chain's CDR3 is CASSLDGRGSFSGYTF. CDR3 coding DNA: TGTGCCAGCAGCTTAGACGGCAGGGGCAGCTTCTCTGGCTACACCTTC.

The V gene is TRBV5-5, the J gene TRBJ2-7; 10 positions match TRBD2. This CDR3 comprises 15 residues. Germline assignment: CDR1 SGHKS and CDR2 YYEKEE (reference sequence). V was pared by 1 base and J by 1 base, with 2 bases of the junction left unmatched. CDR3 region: CASSLTSGISYEQYF. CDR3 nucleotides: TGTGCCAGCAGCTTGACTAGCGGGATTTCCTACGAGCAGTACTTC.

The CDR3 here is CASSLVRGIRETQYF. CDR3 coding DNA: TGTGCCAGCAGCTTGGTGCGGGGGATACGAGAGACCCAGTACTTC. The V call is TRBV5-6, the J call TRBJ2-5; 7 bases are a match to TRBD2. The CDR3 contains 15 residues. V lost 0 bases to trimming and J lost 4 bases; unmatched junction nucleotides: 6. Per the germline V gene, CDR1 is SGHDT and CDR2 is YYEEEE.

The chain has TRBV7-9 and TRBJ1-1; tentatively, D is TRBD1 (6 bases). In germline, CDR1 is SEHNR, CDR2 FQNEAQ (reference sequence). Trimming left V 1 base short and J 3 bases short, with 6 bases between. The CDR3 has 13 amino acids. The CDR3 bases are TGTGCCAGCAGCTTAGACAGGGACACTGAAGCTTTCTTT. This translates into CASSLDRDTEAFF.

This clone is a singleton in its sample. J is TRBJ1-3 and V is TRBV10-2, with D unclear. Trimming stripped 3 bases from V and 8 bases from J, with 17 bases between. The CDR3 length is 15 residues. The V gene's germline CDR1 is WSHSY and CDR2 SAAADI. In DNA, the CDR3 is TGCGCCAGCAGTGATTTGGGGAGTCATATAGACACCATATATTTT. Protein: CASSDLGSHIDTIYF.

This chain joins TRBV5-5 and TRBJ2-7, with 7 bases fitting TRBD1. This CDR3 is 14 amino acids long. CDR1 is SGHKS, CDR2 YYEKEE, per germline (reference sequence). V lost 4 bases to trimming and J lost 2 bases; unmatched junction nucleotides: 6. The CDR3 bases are TGTGCCAGCAGCAGGGGACAGTCAACCTACGAGCAGTACTTC. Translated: CASSRGQSTYEQYF.

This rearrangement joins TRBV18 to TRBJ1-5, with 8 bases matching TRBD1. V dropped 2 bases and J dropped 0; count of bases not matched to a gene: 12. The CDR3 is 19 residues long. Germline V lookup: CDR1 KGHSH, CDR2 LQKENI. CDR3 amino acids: CASSPGTGTRYLSNQPQHF. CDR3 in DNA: TGTGCCAGCTCACCAGGGACAGGTACTAGGTACCTTAGCAATCAGCCCCAGCATTTT.

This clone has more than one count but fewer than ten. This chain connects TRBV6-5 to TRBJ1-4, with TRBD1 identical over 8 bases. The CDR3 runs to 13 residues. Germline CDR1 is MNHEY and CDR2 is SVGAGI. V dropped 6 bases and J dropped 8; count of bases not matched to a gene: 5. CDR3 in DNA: TGTGCCAGCAGCTTCAGGGGGCGCGAAAAACTGTTTTTT. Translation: CASSFRGREKLFF.

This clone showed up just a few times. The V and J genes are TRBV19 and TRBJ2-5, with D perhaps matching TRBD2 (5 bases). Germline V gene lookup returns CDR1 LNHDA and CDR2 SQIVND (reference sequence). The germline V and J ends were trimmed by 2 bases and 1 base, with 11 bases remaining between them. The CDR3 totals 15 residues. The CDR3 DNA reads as TGTGCCAGTAGTATAACGGGGTGGGGCCAAGAGACCCAGTACTTC. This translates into CASSITGWGQETQYF.

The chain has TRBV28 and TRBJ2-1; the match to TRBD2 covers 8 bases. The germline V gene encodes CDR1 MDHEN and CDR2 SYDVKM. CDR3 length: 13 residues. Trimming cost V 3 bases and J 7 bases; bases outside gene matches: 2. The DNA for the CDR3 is TGTGCCAGCAGTTTCGGCGGGAGGAATGAGCAGTTCTTC. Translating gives CASSFGGRNEQFF. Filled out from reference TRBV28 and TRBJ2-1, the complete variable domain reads DVKVTQSSRYLVKRTGEKVFLECVQDMDHENMFWYRQDPGLGLRLIYFSYDVKMKEKGDIPEGYSVSREKKERFSLILESASTNQTSMYLCASSFGGRNEQFFGPGTRLTVL.